This passage covers 9 T cell receptor beta chains from one sample sequenced in a study of identical twins. A single record per CDR3 protein comes from TCRdb applying MiXCR to the 5' RACE reads. This table has approximately 590,000 distinct CDR3 sequences, nearly 10% appearing once. The sample was also linked to a second study, of yellow fever vaccine responses in identical twins.

The sequenced sample was PBMCs. The receptors shown here come from a woman aged 18-29 years in good health.

This clonotype appeared a few times. The chain employs TRBV5-1 and TRBJ2-3, with D tentatively TRBD1 (6 bases). The germline CDR1 and CDR2 sequences are SGHRS and YFSETQ. V was clipped by 4 bases and J by 0 bases, with 12 bases between them. This CDR3 has 15 residues. The DNA for the CDR3 is TGCGCCAGCAGCATCGTCAGGGGAAGCACAGATACGCAGTATTTT. Amino acids: CASSIVRGSTDTQYF.

This clonotype was picked up many times. This sequence joins TRBV12-3 or TRBV12-4 and TRBJ2-1, with TRBD2 identical over 9 bases. This CDR3 is 16 amino acids long. J was trimmed by 4 bases and V by 2 bases; bases with no gene match: 6. As DNA, the CDR3 is TGTGCCAGCAGTTTATTTGGTAGCGGGGGTTACAATGAGCAGTTCTTC. Translation: CASSLFGSGGYNEQFF.

This clonotype has ten or more counts. The rearrangement uses TRBV20-1 and TRBJ2-5; 10 bases align to TRBD1. Germline lookup yields CDR1 DFQATT and CDR2 SNEGSKA (reference sequence). V dropped 5 bases and J dropped 5; count of bases not matched to a gene: 8. The CDR3 has 14 amino acids. The CDR3, as DNA: TGCAGTGCTCCGGGACAGGGGTTGGATGAGACCCAGTACTTC. As protein: CSAPGQGLDETQYF.

In its sample, this clonotype was seen a few times. In DNA form, the CDR3 reads TGTGCCAGCAGTGGAGCTTTATCGGGGGCTGGGAACACCGGGGAGCTGTTTTTT. It codes for CASSGALSGAGNTGELFF. The chain couples TRBV2 to TRBJ2-2; either TRBD1 or TRBD2 may fit D (6 bases each). Germline V lookup: CDR1 SNHLY, CDR2 FYNNEI. CDR3 size: 18 residues. Trimming took 4 bases from V and 1 from J, leaving 19 bases between them.

The chain's CDR3 is CASSYLAVHEQYF. Written as DNA, the CDR3 is TGTGCCAGCAGTTACCTAGCTGTCCACGAGCAGTACTTC. The chain employs TRBV6-2 or TRBV6-3 and TRBJ2-7, with D perhaps TRBD2 (5 bases). The CDR3 contains 13 residues. V gave up 2 bases and J gave up 5 bases, with 10 bases separating them. The germline gives CDR1 MNHEY, CDR2 SVGEGT.

The gene calls are TRBV10-1 and TRBJ2-3; no reliable D call. The CDR3 length is 15 residues. Between the trimmed V and J ends, which lost 2 bases and 2 bases, there was a span of 11 bases. Germline V CDR1 and CDR2: WNHNN, SYGVQD (reference sequence). CDR3 sequence reads: CASSEGDGDTDTQYF. CDR3 in DNA: TGCGCCAGCAGTGAGGGTGACGGCGACACAGATACGCAGTATTTT.

This clonotype was seen more than once but under ten times. The chain joins TRBV5-6 to TRBJ2-1, with 7 positions matching TRBD1. This CDR3 contains 13 residues. V lost 0 bases, J lost 10 bases, and 4 bases stayed unmatched. CDR1 SGHDT and CDR2 YYEEEE come from the germline V gene. As DNA, the CDR3 is TGTGCCAGCAGCTTGGGGACAGGCTACGAGCAGTTCTTC. Translation: CASSLGTGYEQFF.

This clonotype was counted at least ten times. The rearrangement uses TRBV5-1 and TRBJ2-7; possible D gene TRBD2, 5 bases. CDR1 and CDR2 from the germline V gene are SGHRS and YFSETQ. This CDR3 comprises 12 residues. Trimming stripped 0 bases from V and 6 bases from J, with 7 bases between. The CDR3 DNA reads TGCGCCAGCAGCTTGGCCGGAGGCGAGCAGTACTTC. It encodes CASSLAGGEQYF.

The V call is TRBV5-6, the J call TRBJ2-3, with 7 nucleotides matching TRBD2. The CDR3 has 16 residues. Germline V gives CDR1 SGHDT, CDR2 YYEEEE. The V and J ends lost 0 bases and 3 bases, in that order; junction bases with no gene match: 7. CDR3 in DNA: TGTGCCAGCAGCTTGGCCTCGGGGGGAAAAACAGATACGCAGTATTTT. Encoded protein: CASSLASGGKTDTQYF.